Detailed here is one TCR beta chain. The sample originates from a study of T-cell reconstitution after alpha-beta-depleted transplantation in children. CDR3 length: 13 residues. The V end lost 8 bases, the J end lost 7 bases, and 17 bases lay between the germline ends. CDR1 is SGHVS, CDR2 FQNEAQ, per germline. A TCRbeta library incorporating unique molecular identifiers was prepared. MiXCR, applied by TCRdb to the PCR reads, yields one record per CDR3 protein. The repertoire holds approximately 400,000 distinct CDR3 sequences, approximately 11% seen once, with about 5% in the top ten. The sequence derives from a human donor who donated a stem cell graft to a child with acute myeloid leukemia. The specimen was PBMCs from the stem cell graft donor, collected from the stem cell graft. This chain connects TRBV7-8 to TRBJ1-2; no definite D call. CDR3 nucleotide sequence: TGTGCCAGCTCGGATACGGGGTTGGGTGGCTACACCTTC. It translates to CASSDTGLGGYTF.